The sequence of this T cell receptor beta chain was determined in a study of T cell changes during pregnancy in multiple sclerosis. Germline-derived CDR1 and CDR2 are LGHNA and YNFKEQ. V was trimmed by 1 base and J by 1 base, leaving 7 bases between them. This CDR3 region has 15 residues. The protocol was immunoSEQ multiplex PCR, while the TCRdb copy is restricted to in-frame clones and leaves out a portion. The sample consists of 100,000 or so clones, 94% of them appearing once. The sample in question was peripheral blood, obtained after pregnancy. This sequence was found in a female donor in good health, enrolled as a control in a pregnancy study. The J gene is TRBJ2-2, the V gene TRBV4-2; D may be TRBD2 (5 bases). The CDR3 nucleotides read TGTGCCAGCAGCCAAGTCCGGGGGAACACCGGGGAGCTGTTTTTT. It encodes CASSQVRGNTGELFF.